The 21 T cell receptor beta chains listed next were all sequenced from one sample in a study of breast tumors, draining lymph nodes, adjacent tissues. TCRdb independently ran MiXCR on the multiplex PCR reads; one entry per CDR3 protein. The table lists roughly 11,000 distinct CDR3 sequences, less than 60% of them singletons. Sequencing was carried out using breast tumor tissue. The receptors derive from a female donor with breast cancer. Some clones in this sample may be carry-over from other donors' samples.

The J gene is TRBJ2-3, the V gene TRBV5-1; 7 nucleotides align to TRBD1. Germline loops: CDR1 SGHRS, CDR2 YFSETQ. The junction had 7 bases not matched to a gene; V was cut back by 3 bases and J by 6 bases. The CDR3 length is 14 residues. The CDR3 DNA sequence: TGCGCCAGCAGCTCCGACAGGGTGGGGGATACGCAGTATTTT. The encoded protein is CASSSDRVGDTQYF.

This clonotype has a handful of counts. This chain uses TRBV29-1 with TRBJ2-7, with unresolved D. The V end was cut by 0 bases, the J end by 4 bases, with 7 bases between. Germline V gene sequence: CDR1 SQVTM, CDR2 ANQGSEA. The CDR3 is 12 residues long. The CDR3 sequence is CSVEDPAYEQYF. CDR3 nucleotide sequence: TGCAGCGTTGAAGATCCGGCTTACGAGCAGTACTTC.

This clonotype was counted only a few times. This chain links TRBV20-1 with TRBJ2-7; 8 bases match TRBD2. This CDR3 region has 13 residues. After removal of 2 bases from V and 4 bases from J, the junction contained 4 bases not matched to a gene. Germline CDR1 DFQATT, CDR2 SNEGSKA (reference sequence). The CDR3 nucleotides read TGCAGTGCTAGATTGGTAGCGGGATACGAGCAGTACTTC. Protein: CSARLVAGYEQYF.

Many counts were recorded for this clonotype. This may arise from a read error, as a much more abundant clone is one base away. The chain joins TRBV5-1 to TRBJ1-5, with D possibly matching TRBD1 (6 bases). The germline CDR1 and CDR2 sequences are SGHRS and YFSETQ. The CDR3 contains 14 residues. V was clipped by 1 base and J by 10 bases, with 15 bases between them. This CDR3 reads CASSLTMGGHPQHF. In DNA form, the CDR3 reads TGCGCCAGCAGCTTGACGATGGGGGGCCACCCCCAGCATTTT.

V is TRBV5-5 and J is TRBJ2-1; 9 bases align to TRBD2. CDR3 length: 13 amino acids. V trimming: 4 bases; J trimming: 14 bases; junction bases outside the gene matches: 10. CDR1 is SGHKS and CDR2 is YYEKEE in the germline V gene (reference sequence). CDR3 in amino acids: CASSLGASGMEFF. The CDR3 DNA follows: TGTGCCAGCAGCCTGGGTGCTAGCGGGATGGAGTTCTTC. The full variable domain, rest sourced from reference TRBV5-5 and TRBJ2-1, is DAGVTQSPTHLIKTRGQQVTLRCSPISGHKSVSWYQQVLGQGPQFIFQYYEKEERGRGNFPDRFSARQFPNYSSELNVNALLLGDSALYLCASSLGASGMEFFGPGTRLTVL.

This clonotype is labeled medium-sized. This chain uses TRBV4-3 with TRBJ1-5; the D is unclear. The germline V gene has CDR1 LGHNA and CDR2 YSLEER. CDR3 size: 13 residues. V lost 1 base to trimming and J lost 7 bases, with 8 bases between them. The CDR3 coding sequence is TGCGCCAGCAGCCAAGGTTTTTTCCAGCCCCAGCATTTT. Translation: CASSQGFFQPQHF.

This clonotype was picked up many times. DNA for the CDR3: TGCGCCAGCAGCCCGAATACCCCCCCGGGGCGCGGGGCCAACGTCCTGACTTTC. Protein: CASSPNTPPGRGANVLTF. The rearrangement joins TRBV4-1 to TRBJ2-6, with D perhaps given as TRBD1 or TRBD2 (5 bases each). Germline CDR1 and CDR2: MGHRA and YSYEKL. Deletions cut 4 bases from V and 4 bases from J, with 20 bases between. The CDR3 runs 18 residues.

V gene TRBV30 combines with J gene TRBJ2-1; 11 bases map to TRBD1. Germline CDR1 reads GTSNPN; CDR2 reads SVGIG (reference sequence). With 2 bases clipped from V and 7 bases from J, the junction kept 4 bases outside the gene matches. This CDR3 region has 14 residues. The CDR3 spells CAWSTGQGGNEQFF. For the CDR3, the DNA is TGTGCCTGGAGTACGGGACAGGGGGGAAATGAGCAGTTCTTC.

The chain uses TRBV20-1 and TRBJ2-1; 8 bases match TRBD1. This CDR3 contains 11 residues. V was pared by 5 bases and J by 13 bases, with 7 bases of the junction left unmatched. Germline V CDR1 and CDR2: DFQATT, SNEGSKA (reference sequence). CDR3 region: CSAAPQGAQFF. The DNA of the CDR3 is TGCAGTGCTGCCCCCCAGGGGGCCCAGTTCTTC.

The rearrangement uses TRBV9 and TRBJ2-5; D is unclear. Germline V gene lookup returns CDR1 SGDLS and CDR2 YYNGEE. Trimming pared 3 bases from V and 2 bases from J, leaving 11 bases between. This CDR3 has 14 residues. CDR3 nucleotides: TGTGCCAGCAGCGGATACGGACCTCAAGAGACCCAGTACTTC. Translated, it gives CASSGYGPQETQYF.

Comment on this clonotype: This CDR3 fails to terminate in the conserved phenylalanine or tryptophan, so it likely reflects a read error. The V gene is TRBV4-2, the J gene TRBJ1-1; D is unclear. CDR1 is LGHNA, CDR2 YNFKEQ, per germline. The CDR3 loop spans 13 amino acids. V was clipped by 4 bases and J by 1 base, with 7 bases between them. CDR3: CASSRAGNTEAFL. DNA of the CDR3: TGTGCCAGCAGCCGGGCGGGGAACACTGAAGCTTTCCTT.

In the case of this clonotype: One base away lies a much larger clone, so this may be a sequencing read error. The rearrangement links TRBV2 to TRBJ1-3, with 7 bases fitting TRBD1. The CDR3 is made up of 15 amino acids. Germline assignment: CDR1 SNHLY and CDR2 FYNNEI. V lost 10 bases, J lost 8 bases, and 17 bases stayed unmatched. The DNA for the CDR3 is TGTGCCACCCCCACCCGTCGACAGGGTAGGGACACCATATATTTT. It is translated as CATPTRRQGRDTIYF.

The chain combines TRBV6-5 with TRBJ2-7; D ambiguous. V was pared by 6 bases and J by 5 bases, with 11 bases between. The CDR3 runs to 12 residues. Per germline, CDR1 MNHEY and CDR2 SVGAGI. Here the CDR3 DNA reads TGTGCCAGCAGCCCACGCGAGGACGAGCAGTACTTC. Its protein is CASSPREDEQYF.

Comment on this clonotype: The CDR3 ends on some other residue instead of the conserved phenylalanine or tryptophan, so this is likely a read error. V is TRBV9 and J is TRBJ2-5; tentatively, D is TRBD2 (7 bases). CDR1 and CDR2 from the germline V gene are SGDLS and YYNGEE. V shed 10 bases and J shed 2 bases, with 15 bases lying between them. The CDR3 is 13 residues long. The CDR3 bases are TGTGCCCCGGGGGGCACCTCTCAAGAGACCCAGTACTCC. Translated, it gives CAPGGTSQETQYS.

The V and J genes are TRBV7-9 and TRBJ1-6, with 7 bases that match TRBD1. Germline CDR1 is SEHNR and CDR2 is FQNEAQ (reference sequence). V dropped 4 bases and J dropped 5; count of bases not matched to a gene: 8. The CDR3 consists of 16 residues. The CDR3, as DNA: TGTGCCAGCAGCTCCTTAGGGGGACAGAATAATTCACCCCTCCACTTT. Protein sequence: CASSSLGGQNNSPLHF.

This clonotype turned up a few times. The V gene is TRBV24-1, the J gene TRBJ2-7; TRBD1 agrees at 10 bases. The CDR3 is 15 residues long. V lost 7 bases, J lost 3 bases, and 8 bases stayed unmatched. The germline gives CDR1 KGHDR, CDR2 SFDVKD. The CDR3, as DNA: TGTGCCACCAGCCGGGGGACAGGGGTAAACTACGAGCAGTACGTC. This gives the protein CATSRGTGVNYEQYV.

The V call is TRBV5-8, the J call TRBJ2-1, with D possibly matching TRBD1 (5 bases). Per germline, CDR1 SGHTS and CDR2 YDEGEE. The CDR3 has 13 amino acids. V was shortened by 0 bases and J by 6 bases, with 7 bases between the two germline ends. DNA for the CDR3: TGTGCCAGCAGCTTGGCTCAGGGCAATGAGCAGTTCTTC. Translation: CASSLAQGNEQFF. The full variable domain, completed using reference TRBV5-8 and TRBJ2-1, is EAGVTQSPTHLIKTRGQQATLRCSPISGHTSVYWYQQALGLGLQFLLWYDEGEERNRGNFPPRFSGRQFPNYSSELNVNALELEDSALYLCASSLAQGNEQFFGPGTRLTVL.

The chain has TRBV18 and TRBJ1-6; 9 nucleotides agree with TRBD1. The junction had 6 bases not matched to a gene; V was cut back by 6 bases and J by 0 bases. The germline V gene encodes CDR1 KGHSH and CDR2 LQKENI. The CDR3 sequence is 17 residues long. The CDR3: CASSSGTGSSYNSPLHF. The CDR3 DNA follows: TGTGCCAGCTCGTCCGGGACAGGGAGCTCCTATAATTCACCCCTCCACTTT.

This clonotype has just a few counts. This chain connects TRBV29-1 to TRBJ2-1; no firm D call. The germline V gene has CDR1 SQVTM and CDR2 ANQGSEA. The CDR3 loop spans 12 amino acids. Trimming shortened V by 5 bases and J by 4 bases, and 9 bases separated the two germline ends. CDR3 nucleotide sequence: TGCAGCGTTAGAAACAATTACAATGAGCAGTTCTTC. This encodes CSVRNNYNEQFF.

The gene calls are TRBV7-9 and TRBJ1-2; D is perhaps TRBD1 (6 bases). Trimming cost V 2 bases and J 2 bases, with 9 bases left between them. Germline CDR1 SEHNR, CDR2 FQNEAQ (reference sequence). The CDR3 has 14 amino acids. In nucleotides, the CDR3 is TGTGCCAGCAGCTTATCGCAGGGGAACTATGGCTACACCTTC. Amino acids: CASSLSQGNYGYTF. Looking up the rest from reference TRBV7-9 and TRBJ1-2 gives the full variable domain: DTGVSQNPRHKITKRGQNVTFRCDPISEHNRLYWYRQTLGQGPEFLTYFQNEAQLEKSRLLSDRFSAERPKGSFSTLEIQRTEQGDSAMYLCASSLSQGNYGYTFGSGTRLTVV.

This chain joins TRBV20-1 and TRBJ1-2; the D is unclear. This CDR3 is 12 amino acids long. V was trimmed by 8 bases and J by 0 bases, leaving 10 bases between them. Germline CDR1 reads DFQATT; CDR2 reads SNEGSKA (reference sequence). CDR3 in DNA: TGCAGTTGGACGAACCCTAACTATGGCTACACCTTC. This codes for CSWTNPNYGYTF.